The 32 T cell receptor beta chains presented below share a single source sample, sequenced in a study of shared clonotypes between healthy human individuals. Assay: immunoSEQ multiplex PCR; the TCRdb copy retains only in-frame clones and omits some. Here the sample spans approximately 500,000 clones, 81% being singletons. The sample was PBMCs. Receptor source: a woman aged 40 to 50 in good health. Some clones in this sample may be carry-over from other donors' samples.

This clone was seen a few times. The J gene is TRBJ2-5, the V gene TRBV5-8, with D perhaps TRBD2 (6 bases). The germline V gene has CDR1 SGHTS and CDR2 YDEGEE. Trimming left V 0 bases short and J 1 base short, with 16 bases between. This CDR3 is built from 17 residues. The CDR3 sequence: CASSLALSYGSQETQYF. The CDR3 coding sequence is TGTGCCAGCAGCTTGGCCCTGTCCTACGGGAGCCAAGAGACCCAGTACTTC.

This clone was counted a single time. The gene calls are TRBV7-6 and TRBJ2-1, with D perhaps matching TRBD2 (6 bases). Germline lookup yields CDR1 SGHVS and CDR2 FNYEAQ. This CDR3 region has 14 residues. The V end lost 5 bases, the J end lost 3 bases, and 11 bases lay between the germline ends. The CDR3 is CASSRPGLYNEQFF. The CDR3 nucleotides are TGTGCCAGCAGCAGGCCGGGACTCTACAATGAGCAGTTCTTC. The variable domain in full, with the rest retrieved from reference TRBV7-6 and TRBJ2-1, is GAGVSQSPRYKVTKRGQDVALRCDPISGHVSLYWYRQALGQGPEFLTYFNYEAQQDKSGLPNDRFSAERPEGSISTLTIQRTEQRDSAMYRCASSRPGLYNEQFFGPGTRLTVL.

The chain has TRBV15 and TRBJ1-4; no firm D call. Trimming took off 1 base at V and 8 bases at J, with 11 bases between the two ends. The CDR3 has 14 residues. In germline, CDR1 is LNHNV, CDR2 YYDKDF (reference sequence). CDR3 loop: CATSRVAVGEKLFF. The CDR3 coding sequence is TGTGCCACCAGCAGAGTTGCCGTGGGGGAAAAACTGTTTTTT. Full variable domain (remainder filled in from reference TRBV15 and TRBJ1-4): DAMVIQNPRYQVTQFGKPVTLSCSQTLNHNVMYWYQQKSSQAPKLLFHYYDKDFNNEADTPDNFQSRRPNTSFCFLDIRSPGLGDTAMYLCATSRVAVGEKLFFGSGTQLSVL.

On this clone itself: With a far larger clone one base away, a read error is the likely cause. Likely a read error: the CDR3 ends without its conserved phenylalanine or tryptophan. CDR3 DNA: TGTGCCAGCAGCTCGAACCGCGGAGGACAGTTCTCTGGAAACACCATATATCTT. The encoded protein is CASSSNRGGQFSGNTIYL. V is TRBV5-6 and J is TRBJ1-3, with TRBD1 as a possible D gene (6 bases). Trimming removed 3 bases from V and 0 bases from J, with 19 bases in between. The CDR3 has 18 amino acids. Germline lookup yields CDR1 SGHDT and CDR2 YYEEEE.

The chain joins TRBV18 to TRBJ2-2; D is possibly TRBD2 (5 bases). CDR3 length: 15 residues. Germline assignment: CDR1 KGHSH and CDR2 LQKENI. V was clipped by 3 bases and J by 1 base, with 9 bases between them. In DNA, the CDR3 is TGTGCCAGCTCACCGTCACTAGGGAACACCGGGGAGCTGTTTTTT. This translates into CASSPSLGNTGELFF.

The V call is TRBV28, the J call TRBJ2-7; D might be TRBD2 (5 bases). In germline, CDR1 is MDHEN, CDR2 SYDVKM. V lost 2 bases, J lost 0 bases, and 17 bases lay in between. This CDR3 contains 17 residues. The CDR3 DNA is TGTGCCAGCAGTTTAGGGTCTGGCGGGTTTAGCTCCTACGAGCAGTACTTC. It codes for CASSLGSGGFSSYEQYF.

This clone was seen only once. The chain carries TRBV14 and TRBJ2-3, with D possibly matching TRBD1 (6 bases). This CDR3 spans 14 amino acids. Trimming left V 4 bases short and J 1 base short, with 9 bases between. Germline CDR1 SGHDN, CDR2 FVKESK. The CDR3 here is CASSRGLRTDTQYF. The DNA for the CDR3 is TGTGCCAGCAGCCGGGGGCTACGCACAGATACGCAGTATTTT.

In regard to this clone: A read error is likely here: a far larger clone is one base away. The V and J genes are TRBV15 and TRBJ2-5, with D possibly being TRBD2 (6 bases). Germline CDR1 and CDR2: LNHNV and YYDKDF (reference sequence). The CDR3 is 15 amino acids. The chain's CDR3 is CATSRALAPQESQYF. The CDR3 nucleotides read TGTGCCACCAGCAGAGCTCTAGCGCCCCAAGAGAGCCAGTACTTC.

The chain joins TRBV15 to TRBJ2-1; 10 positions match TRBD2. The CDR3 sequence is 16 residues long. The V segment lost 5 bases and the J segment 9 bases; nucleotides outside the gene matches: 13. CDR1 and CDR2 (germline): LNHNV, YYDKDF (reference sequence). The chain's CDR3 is CATSEHLAGGLGEQFF. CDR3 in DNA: TGTGCCACCAGCGAACATTTAGCGGGAGGTTTGGGTGAGCAGTTCTTC. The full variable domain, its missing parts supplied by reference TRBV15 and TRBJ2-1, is DAMVIQNPRYQVTQFGKPVTLSCSQTLNHNVMYWYQQKSSQAPKLLFHYYDKDFNNEADTPDNFQSRRPNTSFCFLDIRSPGLGDTAMYLCATSEHLAGGLGEQFFGPGTRLTVL.

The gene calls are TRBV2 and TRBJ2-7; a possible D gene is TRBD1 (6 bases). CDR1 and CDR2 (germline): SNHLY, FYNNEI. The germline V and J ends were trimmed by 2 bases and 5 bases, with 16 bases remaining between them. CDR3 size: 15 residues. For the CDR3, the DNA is TGTGCCAGCAGTGAACTTTTGGGGGCGCGGGACGAGCAGTACTTC. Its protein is CASSELLGARDEQYF.

The CDR3 spells CASSPGTGNEAKNIQYF. Written as DNA, the CDR3 is TGTGCCAGCAGTCCCGGGACAGGGAATGAAGCCAAAAACATTCAGTACTTC. V is TRBV27 and J is TRBJ2-4, with TRBD1 identical over 9 bases. In germline, CDR1 is MNHEY, CDR2 SMNVEV (reference sequence). With V trimmed by 5 bases and J by 0 bases, 8 bases remained unmatched. The CDR3 sequence is 17 residues long.

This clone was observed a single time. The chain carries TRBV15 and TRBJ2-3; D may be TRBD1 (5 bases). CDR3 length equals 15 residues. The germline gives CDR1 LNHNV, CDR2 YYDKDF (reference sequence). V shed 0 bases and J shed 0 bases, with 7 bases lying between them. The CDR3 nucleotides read TGTGCCACCAGCAGAGATGGGGCTAGCACAGATACGCAGTATTTT. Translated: CATSRDGASTDTQYF.

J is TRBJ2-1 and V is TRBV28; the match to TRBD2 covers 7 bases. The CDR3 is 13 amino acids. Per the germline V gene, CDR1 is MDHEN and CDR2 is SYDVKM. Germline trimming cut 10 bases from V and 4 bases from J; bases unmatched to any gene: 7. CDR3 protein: CATITGGYNEQFF. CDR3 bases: TGTGCCACCATAACGGGGGGATACAATGAGCAGTTCTTC.

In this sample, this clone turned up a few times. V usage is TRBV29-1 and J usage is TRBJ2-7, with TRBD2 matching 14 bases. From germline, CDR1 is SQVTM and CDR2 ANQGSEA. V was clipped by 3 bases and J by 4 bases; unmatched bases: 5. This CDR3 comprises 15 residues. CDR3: CSVEGTSGSKYEQYF. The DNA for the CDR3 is TGCAGCGTTGAGGGGACTAGCGGGAGTAAATACGAGCAGTACTTC.

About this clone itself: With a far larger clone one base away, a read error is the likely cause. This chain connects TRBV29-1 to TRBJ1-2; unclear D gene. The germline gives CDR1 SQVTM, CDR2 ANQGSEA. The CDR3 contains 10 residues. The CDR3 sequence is CSLSRDGCTF. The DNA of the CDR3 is TGCAGCTTGTCGAGGGATGGCTGCACCTTC.

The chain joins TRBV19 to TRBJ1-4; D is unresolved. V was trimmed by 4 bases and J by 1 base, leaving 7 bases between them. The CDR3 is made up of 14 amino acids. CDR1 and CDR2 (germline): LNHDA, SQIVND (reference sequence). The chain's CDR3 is CASSTRVTNEKLFF. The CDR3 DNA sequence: TGTGCCAGTAGTACCCGGGTAACTAATGAAAAACTGTTTTTT.

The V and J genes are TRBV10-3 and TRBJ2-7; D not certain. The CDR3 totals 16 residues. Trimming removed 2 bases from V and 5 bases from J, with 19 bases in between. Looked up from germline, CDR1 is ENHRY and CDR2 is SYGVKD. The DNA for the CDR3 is TGTGCCATCAGTGAGGTGAGGCACAATGTCCGCGACGAGCAGTACTTC. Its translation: CAISEVRHNVRDEQYF.

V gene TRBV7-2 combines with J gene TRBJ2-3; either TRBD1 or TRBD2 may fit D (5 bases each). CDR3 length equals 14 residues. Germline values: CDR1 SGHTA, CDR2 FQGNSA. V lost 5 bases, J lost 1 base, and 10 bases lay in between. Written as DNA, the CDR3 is TGTGCCAGCAGCAAACTAGGGGGCACAGATACGCAGTATTTT. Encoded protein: CASSKLGGTDTQYF. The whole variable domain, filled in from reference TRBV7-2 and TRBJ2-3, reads GAGVSQSPSNKVTEKGKDVELRCDPISGHTALYWYRQSLGQGLEFLIYFQGNSAPDKSGLPSDRFSAERTGGSVSTLTIQRTQQEDSAVYLCASSKLGGTDTQYFGPGTRLTVL.

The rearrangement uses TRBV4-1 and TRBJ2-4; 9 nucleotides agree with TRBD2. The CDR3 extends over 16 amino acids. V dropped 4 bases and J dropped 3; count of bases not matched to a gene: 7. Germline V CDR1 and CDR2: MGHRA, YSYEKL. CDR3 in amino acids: CASSLQEREVKNIQYF. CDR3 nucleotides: TGCGCCAGCAGCCTCCAAGAGCGGGAGGTCAAAAACATTCAGTACTTC.

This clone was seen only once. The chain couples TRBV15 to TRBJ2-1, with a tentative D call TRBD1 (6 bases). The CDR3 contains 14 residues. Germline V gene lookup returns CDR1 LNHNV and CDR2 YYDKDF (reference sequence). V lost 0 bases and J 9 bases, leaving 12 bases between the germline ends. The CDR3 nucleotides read TGTGCCACCAGCAGAGATCCAGGGGTGGGTGAGCAGTTCTTC. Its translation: CATSRDPGVGEQFF.

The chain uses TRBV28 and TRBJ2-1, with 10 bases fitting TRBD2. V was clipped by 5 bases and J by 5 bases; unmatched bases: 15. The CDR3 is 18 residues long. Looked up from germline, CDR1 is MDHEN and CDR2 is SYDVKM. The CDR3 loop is CASSPPRGVSGRDNEQFF. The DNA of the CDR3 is TGTGCCAGCAGTCCTCCCCGCGGGGTCAGCGGGAGGGACAATGAGCAGTTCTTC. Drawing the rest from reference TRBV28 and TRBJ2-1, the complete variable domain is DVKVTQSSRYLVKRTGEKVFLECVQDMDHENMFWYRQDPGLGLRLIYFSYDVKMKEKGDIPEGYSVSREKKERFSLILESASTNQTSMYLCASSPPRGVSGRDNEQFFGPGTRLTVL.

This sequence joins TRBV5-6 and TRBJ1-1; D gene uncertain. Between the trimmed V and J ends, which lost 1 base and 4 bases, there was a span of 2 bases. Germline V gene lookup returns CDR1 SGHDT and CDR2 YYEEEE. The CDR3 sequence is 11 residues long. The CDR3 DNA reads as TGTGCCAGCAGCTTGAGCACTGAAGCTTTCTTT. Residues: CASSLSTEAFF.

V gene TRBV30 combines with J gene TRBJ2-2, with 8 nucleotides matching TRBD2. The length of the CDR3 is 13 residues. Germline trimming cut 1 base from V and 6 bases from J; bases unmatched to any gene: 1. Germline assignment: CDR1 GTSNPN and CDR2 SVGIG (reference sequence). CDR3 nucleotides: TGTGCCTGGAGTGGGACTAGCCCCGGGGAGCTGTTTTTT. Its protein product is CAWSGTSPGELFF.

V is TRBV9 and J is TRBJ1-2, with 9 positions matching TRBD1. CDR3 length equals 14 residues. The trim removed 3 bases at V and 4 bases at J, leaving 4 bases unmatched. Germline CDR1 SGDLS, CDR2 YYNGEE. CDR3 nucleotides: TGTGCCAGCAGCGCAGGACAGGGGATCTATGGCTACACCTTC. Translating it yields CASSAGQGIYGYTF.

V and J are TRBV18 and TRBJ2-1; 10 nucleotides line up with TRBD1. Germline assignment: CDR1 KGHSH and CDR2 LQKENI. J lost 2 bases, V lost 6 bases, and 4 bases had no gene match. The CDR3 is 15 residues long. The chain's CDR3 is CASSPGTGAYNEQFF. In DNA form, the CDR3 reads TGTGCCAGCTCTCCCGGGACAGGGGCCTACAATGAGCAGTTCTTC.

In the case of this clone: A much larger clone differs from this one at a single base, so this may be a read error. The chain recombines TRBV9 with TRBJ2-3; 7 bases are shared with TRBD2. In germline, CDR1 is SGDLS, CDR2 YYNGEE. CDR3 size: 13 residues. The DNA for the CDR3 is TGTGCCAACCCGCGGGGGTTCGCAGATACGCGGTATTTT. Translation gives CANPRGFADTRYF. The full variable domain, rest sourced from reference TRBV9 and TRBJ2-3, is DSGVTQTPKHLITATGQRVTLRCSPRSGDLSVYWYQQSLDQGLQFLIQYYNGEERAKGNILERFSAQQFPDLHSELNLSSLELGDSALYFCANPRGFADTRYFGPGTRLTVL.

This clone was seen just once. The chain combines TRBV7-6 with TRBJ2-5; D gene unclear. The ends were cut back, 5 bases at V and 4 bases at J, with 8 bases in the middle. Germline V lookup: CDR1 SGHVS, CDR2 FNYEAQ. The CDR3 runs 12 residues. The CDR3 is CASSLNRETQYF. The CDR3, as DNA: TGTGCCAGCAGCCTTAACAGAGAGACCCAGTACTTC.

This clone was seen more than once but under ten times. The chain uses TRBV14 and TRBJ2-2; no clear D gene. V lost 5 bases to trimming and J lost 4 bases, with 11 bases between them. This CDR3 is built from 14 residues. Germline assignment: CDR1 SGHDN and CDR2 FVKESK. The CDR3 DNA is TGTGCCAGCAGCGAGTGGCGGAGCACCGGGGAGCTGTTTTTT. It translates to CASSEWRSTGELFF. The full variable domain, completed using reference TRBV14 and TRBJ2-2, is EAGVTQFPSHSVIEKGQTVTLRCDPISGHDNLYWYRRVMGKEIKFLLHFVKESKQDESGMPNNRFLAERTGGTYSTLKVQPAELEDSGVYFCASSEWRSTGELFFGEGSRLTVL.

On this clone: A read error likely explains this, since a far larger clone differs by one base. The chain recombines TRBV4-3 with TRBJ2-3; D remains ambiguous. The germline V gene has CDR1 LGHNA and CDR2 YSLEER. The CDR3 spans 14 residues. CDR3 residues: CASSLAAGTDAQYF. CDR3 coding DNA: TGCGCCAGCAGCCTGGCTGCCGGCACAGATGCGCAGTATTTT.

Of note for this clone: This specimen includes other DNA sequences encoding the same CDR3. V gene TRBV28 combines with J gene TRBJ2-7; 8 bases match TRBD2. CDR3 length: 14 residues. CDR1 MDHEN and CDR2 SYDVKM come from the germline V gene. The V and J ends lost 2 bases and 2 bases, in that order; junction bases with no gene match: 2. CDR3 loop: CASSLLSGAYEQYF. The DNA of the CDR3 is TGTGCCAGCAGTTTACTTAGCGGGGCCTACGAGCAGTACTTC. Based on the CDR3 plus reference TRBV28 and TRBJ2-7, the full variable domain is DVKVTQSSRYLVKRTGEKVFLECVQDMDHENMFWYRQDPGLGLRLIYFSYDVKMKEKGDIPEGYSVSREKKERFSLILESASTNQTSMYLCASSLLSGAYEQYFGPGTRLTVT.

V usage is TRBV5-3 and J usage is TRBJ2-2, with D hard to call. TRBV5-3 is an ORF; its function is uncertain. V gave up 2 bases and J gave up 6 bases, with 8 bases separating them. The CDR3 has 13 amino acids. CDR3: CARSFVSPGELFF. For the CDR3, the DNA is TGTGCCAGAAGCTTCGTATCCCCCGGGGAGCTGTTTTTT.

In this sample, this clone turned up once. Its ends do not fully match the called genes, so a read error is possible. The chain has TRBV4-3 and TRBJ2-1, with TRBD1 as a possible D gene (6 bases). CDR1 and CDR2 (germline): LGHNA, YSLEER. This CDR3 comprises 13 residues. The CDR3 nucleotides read TGCGCCAGCAGCCAGACGGTACAGGGCATGGGGCTCTTC. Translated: CASSQTVQGMGLF.